One and the same sample provided the 12 T cell receptor beta chains below, sequenced in a study of blood T cell repertoires in COVID-19. Here immunoSEQ multiplex PCR was the method, and the copy in TCRdb shows in-frame clones only, minus some. This table holds 150,000 to 160,000 clones, 80% to 90% found once. Sequenced sample: peripheral blood. The receptors originated from a woman in her forties with acute or convalescent COVID-19.

This rearrangement joins TRBV9 to TRBJ1-1, with D possibly matching TRBD1 (5 bases). Trimming cost V 4 bases and J 8 bases, with 12 bases left between them. The CDR3 is 12 residues long. Germline V CDR1 and CDR2: SGDLS, YYNGEE. Written as DNA, the CDR3 is TGTGCCAGCAGCCCACATGACAGAGAAGCTTTCTTT. Translated, it gives CASSPHDREAFF.

V is TRBV7-2 and J is TRBJ2-5; 8 bases agree with TRBD2. This CDR3 contains 15 residues. CDR1 and CDR2 (germline): SGHTA, FQGNSA. V shed 0 bases and J 5 bases; nucleotides not matched to a gene: 5. CDR3: CASSLASGGGETQYF. CDR3 DNA: TGTGCCAGCAGCTTAGCGAGCGGGGGCGGGGAGACCCAGTACTTC.

V gene TRBV2 combines with J gene TRBJ2-7, with 7 bases fitting TRBD2. The CDR3 has 14 amino acids. Per the germline V gene, CDR1 is SNHLY and CDR2 is FYNNEI. CDR3 nucleotides: TGTGCGGGGGGACGGGGGGTCCCCCCCTACGAGCAGTACTTC. As protein: CAGGRGVPPYEQYF. The full variable domain, in which reference TRBV2 and TRBJ2-7 provide the parts outside the CDR3, is EPEVTQTPSHQVTQMGQEVILRCVPISNHLYFYWYRQILGQKVEFLVSFYNNEISEKSEIFDDQFSVERPDGSNFTLKIRSTKLEDSAMYFCAGGRGVPPYEQYFGPGTRLTVT.

This rearrangement joins TRBV5-1 to TRBJ1-4, with 9 positions matching TRBD1. Germline V gene data show CDR1 as SGHRS and CDR2 as YFSETQ. V was pared by 0 bases and J by 3 bases, with 6 bases of the junction left unmatched. The CDR3 has 17 amino acids. For the CDR3, the DNA is TGCGCCAGCAGCTTGGGGACGCGACAGGGGGCTAATGAAAAACTGTTTTTT. It encodes CASSLGTRQGANEKLFF.

This sequence joins TRBV4-1 and TRBJ2-7; possibly TRBD1 for D (6 bases). The ends were cut back, 1 base at V and 4 bases at J, with 17 bases in the middle. The CDR3 covers 16 residues. Germline V gene lookup returns CDR1 MGHRA and CDR2 YSYEKL. The CDR3, as DNA: TGCGCCAGCAGCCAAGGGATCGGACAGAGGGATTACGAGCAGTACTTC. This sequence encodes CASSQGIGQRDYEQYF.

The chain joins TRBV11-3 to TRBJ2-2, with D possibly being TRBD1 (6 bases). Germline assignment: CDR1 SGHNT and CDR2 YENEEA. Trimming removed 5 bases from V and 1 base from J, with 17 bases in between. This CDR3 has 17 residues. CDR3 nucleotides: TGTGCCAGCAGCGCCCGACAGGCGAATAAGAACACCGGGGAGCTGTTTTTT. Its translation is CASSARQANKNTGELFF.

CDR3 amino acids: CASSLGQGGNTIYF. The CDR3 nucleotides are TGTGCCAGCAGTCTCGGACAGGGGGGAAACACCATATATTTT. V usage is TRBV28 and J usage is TRBJ1-3; 9 bases line up with TRBD1. Germline trimming cut 5 bases from V and 4 bases from J; bases unmatched to any gene: 3. Germline CDR1 and CDR2: MDHEN and SYDVKM. The CDR3 is 14 residues long.

This clone was picked up many times. CDR3 in DNA: TGTGCCAGCAGGAAGACAGGTAACAATCAGCCCCAGCATTTT. It is translated as CASRKTGNNQPQHF. V is TRBV6-5 and J is TRBJ1-5; D is perhaps TRBD1 (6 bases). The CDR3 loop spans 14 amino acids. V was clipped by 6 bases and J by 3 bases, with 12 bases between them. Germline CDR1 and CDR2: MNHEY and SVGAGI.

The J gene is TRBJ2-1, the V gene TRBV10-3, with D possibly being TRBD2 (5 bases). Deletions cut 7 bases from V and 9 bases from J, with 22 bases between. CDR3 length: 15 amino acids. Germline lookup yields CDR1 ENHRY and CDR2 SYGVKD. The CDR3 nucleotides read TGTGCCATCAAGGGAAACGGTGCGGCTGAGGGTGAGCAGTTCTTC. Translation gives CAIKGNGAAEGEQFF.

V usage is TRBV28 and J usage is TRBJ1-3; 7 nucleotides agree with TRBD1. This CDR3 spans 16 amino acids. CDR1 is MDHEN, CDR2 SYDVKM, per germline. The ends lost 2 bases at V and 0 bases at J; junction bases unmatched: 4. The CDR3, as DNA: TGTGCCAGCAGTTTACTAGGACAGGCCTCTGGAAACACCATATATTTT. Translating it yields CASSLLGQASGNTIYF.

V and J are TRBV11-3 and TRBJ2-7, with 14 bases identical to TRBD2. V gave up 5 bases and J gave up 2 bases; unmatched junction bases: 5. CDR3 length: 16 residues. Germline assignment: CDR1 SGHNT and CDR2 YENEEA. CDR3 loop: CASSLGLAGDTYEQYF. Here the CDR3 DNA reads TGTGCCAGCAGCCTGGGACTAGCGGGAGATACCTACGAGCAGTACTTC.

This clone has more than one count but fewer than ten. V gene TRBV6-5 combines with J gene TRBJ1-2; D is undetermined. Germline lookup yields CDR1 MNHEY and CDR2 SVGAGI. The CDR3 is made up of 14 amino acids. The V end was cut by 0 bases, the J end by 3 bases, with 8 bases between. CDR3 amino acids: CASSYSYLDYGYTF. The DNA for the CDR3 is TGTGCCAGCAGTTACTCATATCTTGACTATGGCTACACCTTC.